Given below is one TCR beta chain in context. Its antigen is unidentified. V shed 3 bases and J shed 1 base, with 16 bases lying between them. This CDR3 region has 16 residues. The germline V gene has CDR1 GTSNPN and CDR2 SVGIG (reference sequence). This entry comes from a study of a mutant IDH1 vaccine in newly diagnosed glioma. Across the study: Every participant had undergone radiotherapy, temozolomide, or both before, and most underwent both.

Time point given: week 23, last vaccination. The investigators gave 300 ug of mutant IDH1 20-mer peptide in each vaccine dose, together with topical imiquimod. Each tumor in the donors was a new WHO grade 3 or 4 astrocytoma, IDH1-mutant and ATRX-lost. Study results and limitations: A vaccine-induced immune response developed in more than 85% of the patients.

The repertoire was sequenced with immunoSEQ multiplex PCR; TCRdb's copy has only in-frame clones and lacks some. Among tens of thousands of clones listed, 65% to 80% were seen once. This TCR came from a man in his fifties with glioma. The rearrangement uses TRBV30 and TRBJ1-5; tentatively, D is TRBD1 (5 bases). Sample: PBMCs, taken from a glioma patient whose treatment included an IDH1 peptide vaccine. The CDR3, as DNA: TGTGCCTGGAGCCGCACCGGGACCCTCAGCAATCAGCCCCAGCATTTT. Translated: CAWSRTGTLSNQPQHF.